The source of this T cell receptor (beta chain) is a study of shared clonotypes between healthy human individuals. Study background: Per donor, three plates held CD4 naive cells, three held CD4 memory, two held CD8 naive and one held CD8 memory.

The naive CD8 population came from CD45RO-negative cells selected for CCR7, without terminally differentiated effector memory CD45RA+ cells. Germline V gene sequence: CDR1 SGHNT, CDR2 YENEEA. The CDR3 is 10 residues long. Study-level findings and limits: Non-shared clonotypes displayed generation probabilities falling below those of clonotypes present in all four donors. Investigators collected only blood, and repertoires in tissues likely differ.

About this clone itself: As yet, its antigen is unknown.

Original processing notes: ImmunoSEQ output held junction-only sequences without quality scores, so filtering differed. Method: immunoSEQ multiplex PCR; TCRdb's copy keeps in-frame clones and lacks some. D and trimming were read from the DNA, whereas the V and J calls and clone size are those reported in that table. The data contain millions of clones, 90% to 95% of them seen just once; the ten biggest clones take up 1.5% to 2%. The origin of this receptor is a man younger than 35 in good health. Some clones in this sample may be carry-over from other donors' samples. Sequenced input: naive CD8+ T cells from PBMCs. This sequence joins TRBV11-3 and TRBJ2-1; unclear D gene. The CDR3 sequence: CVKPDNEQFF. The CDR3 coding sequence is TGTGTCAAGCCCGACAATGAGCAGTTCTTC.